This TCR beta chain was identified in a study of cytomegalovirus exposure and HLA in healthy donors. General study findings and limits: A cluster of highly shared sequence variants was likely a sequencing artifact. In a later analysis, at a false discovery rate of 0.05, roughly 17,000 TCR beta sequences were associated with HLA alleles.

PCR primers comprised 60 Vbeta and 13 Jbeta primers. This table comes from immunoSEQ multiplex PCR, and its TCRdb copy is limited to in-frame clones, with some not included. The sample has 160,000 or so clones; roughly 76% are singletons. This clone was seen more than once but under ten times. The target antigen is unknown. The sequenced material came from PBMCs. This TCR came from a man aged 60-69 years in good health and CMV-seronegative.

As DNA, the CDR3 is TGTGCCAGCAGCGTACAGGGATACGAGCAGTACTTC. Translation gives CASSVQGYEQYF. The chain carries TRBV13 and TRBJ2-7; possibly TRBD1 for D (6 bases). The ends were cut back, 5 bases at V and 4 bases at J, with 9 bases in the middle. CDR1 is PRHDT and CDR2 is FYEKMQ in the germline V gene (reference sequence). CDR3 length: 12 residues.